One sample yielded the 24 T cell receptor beta chains listed below, sequenced in a study of cytomegalovirus exposure and HLA in healthy donors. PCR primers comprised 60 Vbeta and 13 Jbeta primers. Profiled with immunoSEQ multiplex PCR; TCRdb holds only in-frame clones, not every one. The sample lists some 190,000 clones, around 90% occurring once. Sequencing was performed on PBMCs. These receptors all stem from a boy younger than 10 in good health and CMV-seronegative.

The chain is built from TRBV4-1 and TRBJ2-1, with D possibly matching TRBD1 (5 bases). V lost 1 base and J 5 bases, leaving 9 bases between the germline ends. The CDR3 covers 14 residues. Germline V gives CDR1 MGHRA, CDR2 YSYEKL. This chain's CDR3 is CASSQARADNEQFF. The DNA of the CDR3 is TGCGCCAGCAGCCAAGCCAGGGCGGACAATGAGCAGTTCTTC.

CDR3: CAISTQGTETQYF. In DNA form, the CDR3 reads TGTGCCATCAGTACCCAGGGTACTGAGACCCAGTACTTC. This rearrangement joins TRBV10-3 to TRBJ2-5; weak D call: TRBD1 (5 bases). Germline-derived CDR1 and CDR2 are ENHRY and SYGVKD. V lost 5 bases and J lost 5, with 12 bases in between. The CDR3 is 13 residues long.

The chain is built from TRBV28 and TRBJ2-7; TRBD2 matches at 7 bases. Germline CDR1 reads MDHEN; CDR2 reads SYDVKM. The J segment lost 2 bases and the V segment lost 6 bases, leaving 10 bases of the junction unmatched. The CDR3 has 15 residues. Here the CDR3 reads CASSTSRGLAYEQYF. CDR3 coding DNA: TGTGCCAGCAGCACCTCCCGAGGACTAGCCTACGAGCAGTACTTC.

This clone was detected only once. The chain couples TRBV9 to TRBJ1-4, with TRBD1 as a possible D gene (6 bases). The germline gives CDR1 SGDLS, CDR2 YYNGEE. V was cut by 0 bases and J by 7 bases, with 13 bases left in between. The CDR3 runs 15 residues. The CDR3 sequence is CASSVGGGALEKLFF. The CDR3 coding sequence is TGTGCCAGCAGCGTAGGTGGGGGGGCTCTTGAAAAACTGTTTTTT.

The V and J genes are TRBV5-4 and TRBJ1-2; D perhaps matches TRBD1 (6 bases). Trimming took 4 bases from V and 4 from J, leaving 14 bases between them. Per the germline V gene, CDR1 is SGHNT and CDR2 is YYREEE (reference sequence). The CDR3 contains 14 residues. The DNA of the CDR3 is TGTGCCAGCAGCGTGACAGGTTCTCCCTATGGCTACACCTTC. Translating gives CASSVTGSPYGYTF. Variable domain in full (rest from reference TRBV5-4 and TRBJ1-2): ETGVTQSPTHLIKTRGQQVTLRCSSQSGHNTVSWYQQALGQGPQFIFQYYREEENGRGNFPPRFSGLQFPNYSSELNVNALELDDSALYLCASSVTGSPYGYTFGSGTRLTVV.

The J gene is TRBJ1-3, the V gene TRBV28, with D hard to call. The V end was cut by 5 bases, the J end by 8 bases, with 16 bases between. Germline CDR1 reads MDHEN; CDR2 reads SYDVKM. The CDR3 sequence is 14 residues long. The CDR3 region is CASSPFSSKHTIYF. CDR3 nucleotide sequence: TGTGCCAGCAGTCCCTTTAGCTCCAAACACACCATATATTTT.

This clone appeared once. V gene TRBV30 combines with J gene TRBJ1-5; TRBD1 agrees at 10 bases. Germline assignment: CDR1 GTSNPN and CDR2 SVGIG (reference sequence). V lost 5 bases and J lost 3; bases outside the gene matches: 4. CDR3 length: 14 residues. CDR3 sequence reads: CAWATGGYNQPQHF. CDR3 coding DNA: TGTGCCTGGGCGACAGGGGGCTACAATCAGCCCCAGCATTTT. Based on the CDR3 plus reference TRBV30 and TRBJ1-5, the full variable domain is SQTIHQWPATLVQPVGSPLSLECTVEGTSNPNLYWYRQAAGRGLQLLFYSVGIGQISSEVPQNLSASRPQDRQFILSSKKLLLSDSGFYLCAWATGGYNQPQHFGDGTRLSIL.

The chain couples TRBV5-1 to TRBJ2-7; a possible D gene is TRBD2 (6 bases). The ends were cut back, 4 bases at V and 1 base at J, with 18 bases in the middle. The CDR3 totals 16 residues. Germline values: CDR1 SGHRS, CDR2 YFSETQ. The DNA for the CDR3 is TGCGCCAGCAGCCCCTCCGGGGTAGCGGAATCCTACGAGCAGTACTTC. This codes for CASSPSGVAESYEQYF.

A remark on this clone: Other DNA sequences in the sample encode the same CDR3. This chain joins TRBV19 and TRBJ1-6; D not resolved. CDR3 size: 13 residues. V was pared by 0 bases and J by 10 bases, with 7 bases between. The V gene's germline CDR1 is LNHDA and CDR2 SQIVND (reference sequence). The CDR3 DNA follows: TGTGCCAGTAGTATAGATCTGGCCTCACCCCTCCACTTT. Amino acids: CASSIDLASPLHF.

The chain joins TRBV28 to TRBJ2-3, with D maybe TRBD2 (6 bases). The CDR3 contains 15 residues. Looked up from germline, CDR1 is MDHEN and CDR2 is SYDVKM. V dropped 6 bases and J dropped 3 bases, with 16 bases sitting between them. The DNA of the CDR3 is TGTGCCAGCAGCCCCGTAGCGGCTTCGACAGATACGCAGTATTTT. Residues: CASSPVAASTDTQYF.

The gene calls are TRBV28 and TRBJ1-3, with 9 bases matching TRBD1. Germline assignment: CDR1 MDHEN and CDR2 SYDVKM. CDR3 length: 14 amino acids. Trimming took 6 bases from V and 5 from J; bases not matched to a gene: 5. The CDR3 is CASSQGQGRNTIYF. As DNA, the CDR3 is TGTGCCAGCAGCCAGGGACAGGGACGAAACACCATATATTTT.

This clone has just one count. The chain is built from TRBV7-3 and TRBJ2-7; 9 nucleotides line up with TRBD2. CDR1 SGHTA and CDR2 FQGTGA come from the germline V gene. The CDR3 contains 20 residues. V gave up 4 bases and J gave up 3 bases; unmatched junction bases: 22. This CDR3 is CASSSPMKGAVAGALYEQYF. DNA for the CDR3: TGTGCCAGCAGCTCCCCTATGAAGGGGGCGGTAGCGGGGGCCCTCTACGAGCAGTACTTC.

The chain has TRBV7-6 and TRBJ2-5, with TRBD1 matching over 7 bases. Unmatched junction bases numbered 5, after V lost 5 bases and J lost 2 bases. Germline V gene data show CDR1 as SGHVS and CDR2 as FNYEAQ. There are 14 residues in the CDR3. The CDR3 DNA reads as TGTGCCAGCAGCACCAGACAGGGACAAGAGACCCAGTACTTC. Encoded protein: CASSTRQGQETQYF.

The CDR3: CASSYPGGREYF. CDR3 coding DNA: TGTGCCAGCAGTTACCCGGGGGGCAGGGAGTATTTT. V and J are TRBV6-5 and TRBJ2-3; weak D call: TRBD2 (7 bases). Germline-derived CDR1 and CDR2 are MNHEY and SVGAGI. This CDR3 has 12 amino acids. Trimming removed 2 bases from V and 13 bases from J, with 13 bases in between.

J is TRBJ2-3 and V is TRBV6-5, with TRBD1 matching 9 bases. The CDR3 spans 12 residues. The J segment lost 4 bases and the V segment lost 8 bases, leaving 1 base of the junction unmatched. Germline V gene lookup returns CDR1 MNHEY and CDR2 SVGAGI. The CDR3 loop reads CASGDRADTQYF. CDR3 DNA: TGTGCCAGCGGGGACAGGGCAGATACGCAGTATTTT.

This chain uses TRBV5-1 with TRBJ2-5, with TRBD2 identical over 8 bases. V was clipped by 4 bases and J by 7 bases; unmatched bases: 6. The CDR3 length is 13 residues. CDR1 is SGHRS, CDR2 YFSETQ, per germline. The CDR3 bases are TGCGCCAGCAGCCCGGGGGGGCCTGTGACCCAGTACTTC. Translated, it gives CASSPGGPVTQYF. Supplemented by reference TRBV5-1 and TRBJ2-5, the full variable domain reads KAGVTQTPRYLIKTRGQQVTLSCSPISGHRSVSWYQQTPGQGLQFLFEYFSETQRNKGNFPGRFSGRQFSNSRSEMNVSTLELGDSALYLCASSPGGPVTQYFGPGTRLLVL.

The gene calls are TRBV4-1 and TRBJ1-6; D is possibly TRBD1 (5 bases). Trimming stripped 1 base from V and 8 bases from J, with 15 bases between. The CDR3 contains 16 residues. From germline, CDR1 is MGHRA and CDR2 YSYEKL. Here the CDR3 reads CASSQVGGTVYSPLHF. The CDR3 coding sequence is TGCGCCAGCAGCCAAGTGGGCGGGACTGTTTATTCACCCCTCCACTTT.

The rearrangement links TRBV5-6 to TRBJ1-2; 7 bases are shared with TRBD1. The CDR3 totals 13 residues. Germline V gene sequence: CDR1 SGHDT, CDR2 YYEEEE. J gave up 6 bases and V 2 bases, and 4 bases lay outside the gene matches. The DNA for the CDR3 is TGTGCCAGCAGCTTCGCGACAGGGCATGGCTACACCTTC. Protein product: CASSFATGHGYTF.

The count of this clone is one. This chain joins TRBV5-1 and TRBJ2-5, with 16 bases lining up with TRBD2. V lost 4 bases, J lost 7 bases, and 10 bases stayed unmatched. Per germline, CDR1 SGHRS and CDR2 YFSETQ. The CDR3 spans 17 residues. CDR3 protein: CASSPGLAGGPVVTQYF. Here the CDR3 DNA reads TGCGCCAGCAGCCCGGGACTAGCGGGGGGGCCCGTGGTGACCCAGTACTTC.

J is TRBJ2-1 and V is TRBV9; no firm D call. Germline V gives CDR1 SGDLS, CDR2 YYNGEE. The length of the CDR3 is 16 residues. V was trimmed by 0 bases and J by 10 bases, leaving 20 bases between them. CDR3 bases: TGTGCCAGCAGCGTAGCCCAAGAGAGCTGGTTAGTGGAGCAGTTCTTC. Translated: CASSVAQESWLVEQFF.

The chain uses TRBV5-1 and TRBJ1-6, with D perhaps matching TRBD1 (5 bases). Deletions cut 1 base from V and 7 bases from J, with 18 bases between. The CDR3 contains 17 residues. CDR1 and CDR2 (germline): SGHRS, YFSETQ. In nucleotides, the CDR3 is TGCGCCAGCAGCTTGTCAAAGGGGTCACTCGACAATTCACCCCTCCACTTT. It encodes CASSLSKGSLDNSPLHF.

This chain links TRBV28 with TRBJ2-7, with D possibly TRBD2 on 5 matching bases. V dropped 3 bases and J dropped 3 bases, with 12 bases sitting between them. The CDR3 covers 14 residues. Germline CDR1 is MDHEN and CDR2 is SYDVKM. The CDR3 DNA is TGTGCCAGCAGTTTTGGCGGGCAAGGCTACGAGCAGTACTTC. It is translated as CASSFGGQGYEQYF.

The chain has TRBV11-2 and TRBJ2-5; D may be TRBD2 (5 bases). Germline values: CDR1 SGHAT, CDR2 FQNNGV. Deletions cut 0 bases from V and 4 bases from J, with 21 bases between. This CDR3 region has 18 residues. The CDR3 is CASSLDERETRGRETQYF. DNA for the CDR3: TGTGCCAGCAGCTTAGATGAGAGGGAAACTAGAGGGCGAGAGACCCAGTACTTC.

The chain carries TRBV5-4 and TRBJ1-1; the match to TRBD1 covers 7 bases. This CDR3 has 14 residues. V lost 4 bases, J lost 3 bases, and 6 bases stayed unmatched. CDR1 and CDR2 from the germline V gene are SGHNT and YYREEE (reference sequence). The CDR3 DNA is TGTGCCAGCAGCCGTGGACAGGTGGACACTGAAGCTTTCTTT. Its protein product is CASSRGQVDTEAFF.